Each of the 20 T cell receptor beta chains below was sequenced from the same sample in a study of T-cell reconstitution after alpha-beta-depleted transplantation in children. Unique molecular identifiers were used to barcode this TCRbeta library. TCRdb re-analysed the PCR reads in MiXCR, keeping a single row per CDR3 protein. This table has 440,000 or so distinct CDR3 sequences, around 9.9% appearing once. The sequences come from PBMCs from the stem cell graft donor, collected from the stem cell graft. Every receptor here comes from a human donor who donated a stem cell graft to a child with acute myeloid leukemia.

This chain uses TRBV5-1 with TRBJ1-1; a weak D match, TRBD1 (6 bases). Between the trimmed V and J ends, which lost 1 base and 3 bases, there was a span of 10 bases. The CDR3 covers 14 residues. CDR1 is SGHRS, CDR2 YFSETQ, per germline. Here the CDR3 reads CASSLTGMDTEAFF. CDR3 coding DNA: TGCGCCAGCAGCTTGACAGGGATGGACACTGAAGCTTTCTTT.

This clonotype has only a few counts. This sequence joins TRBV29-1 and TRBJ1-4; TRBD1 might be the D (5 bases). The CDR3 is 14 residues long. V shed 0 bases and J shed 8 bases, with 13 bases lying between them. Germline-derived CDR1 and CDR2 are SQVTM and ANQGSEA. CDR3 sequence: CSVEDGQGYEKLFF. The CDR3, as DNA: TGCAGCGTTGAAGATGGGCAGGGATACGAAAAACTGTTTTTT.

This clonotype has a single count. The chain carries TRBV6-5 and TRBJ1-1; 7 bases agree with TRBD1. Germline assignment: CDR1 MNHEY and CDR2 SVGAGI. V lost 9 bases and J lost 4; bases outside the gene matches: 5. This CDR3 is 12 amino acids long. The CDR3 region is CASRTGTTEAFF. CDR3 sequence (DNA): TGTGCCAGTAGGACAGGTACCACTGAAGCTTTCTTT.

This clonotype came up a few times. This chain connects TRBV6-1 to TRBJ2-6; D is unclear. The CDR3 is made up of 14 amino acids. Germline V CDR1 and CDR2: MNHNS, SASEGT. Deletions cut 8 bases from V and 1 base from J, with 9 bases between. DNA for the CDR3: TGTGCCAGCGATCAGAAATCTGGGGCCAACGTCCTGACTTTC. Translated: CASDQKSGANVLTF.

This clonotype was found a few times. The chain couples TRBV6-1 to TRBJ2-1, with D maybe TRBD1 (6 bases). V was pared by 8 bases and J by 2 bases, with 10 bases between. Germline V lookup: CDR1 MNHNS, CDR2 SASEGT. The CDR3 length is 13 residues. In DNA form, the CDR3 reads TGTGCCAGCGGGACAACACCCTACAATGAGCAGTTCTTC. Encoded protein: CASGTTPYNEQFF.

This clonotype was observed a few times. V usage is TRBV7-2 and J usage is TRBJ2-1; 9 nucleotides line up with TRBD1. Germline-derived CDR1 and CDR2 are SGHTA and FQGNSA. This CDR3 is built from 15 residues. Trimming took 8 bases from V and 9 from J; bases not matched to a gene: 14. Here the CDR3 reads CASGIRQGGFGEQFF. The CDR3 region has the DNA TGTGCCAGCGGTATCCGACAGGGGGGGTTCGGTGAGCAGTTCTTC.

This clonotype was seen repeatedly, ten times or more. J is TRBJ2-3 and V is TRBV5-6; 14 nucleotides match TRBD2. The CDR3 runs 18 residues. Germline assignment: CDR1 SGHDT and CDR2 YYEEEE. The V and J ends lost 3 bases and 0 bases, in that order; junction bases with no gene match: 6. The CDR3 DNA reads TGTGCCAGCAGCTGGCGGACTAGCGGGGGGCGGAGCACAGATACGCAGTATTTT. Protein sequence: CASSWRTSGGRSTDTQYF.

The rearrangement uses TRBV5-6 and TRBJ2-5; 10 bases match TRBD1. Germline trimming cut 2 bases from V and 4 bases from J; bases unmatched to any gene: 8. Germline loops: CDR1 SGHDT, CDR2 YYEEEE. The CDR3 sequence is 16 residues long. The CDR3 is CASSFSSTGGAETQYF. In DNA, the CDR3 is TGTGCCAGCAGCTTTAGTTCGACAGGGGGCGCAGAGACCCAGTACTTC.

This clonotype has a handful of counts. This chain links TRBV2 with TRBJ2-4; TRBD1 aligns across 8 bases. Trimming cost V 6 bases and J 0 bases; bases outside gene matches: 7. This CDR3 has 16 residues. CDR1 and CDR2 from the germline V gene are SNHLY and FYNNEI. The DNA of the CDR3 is TGTGCCAGCAGGGACAGGGTCTCAAGAGCCAAAAACATTCAGTACTTC. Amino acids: CASRDRVSRAKNIQYF.

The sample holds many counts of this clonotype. CDR3 sequence reads: CASSLLASGDTQYF. CDR3 coding DNA: TGTGCCAGCAGCCTTCTAGCGAGCGGGGATACGCAGTATTTT. The chain is built from TRBV3-1 and TRBJ2-3; D is possibly TRBD2 (6 bases). The germline V and J ends were trimmed by 4 bases and 6 bases, with 14 bases remaining between them. Germline V gene sequence: CDR1 LGHDT, CDR2 YNNKEL (reference sequence). This CDR3 has 14 residues.

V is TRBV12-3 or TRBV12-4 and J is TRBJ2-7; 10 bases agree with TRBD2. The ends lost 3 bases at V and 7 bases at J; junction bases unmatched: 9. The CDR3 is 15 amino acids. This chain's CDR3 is CASSFVASGRREQYF. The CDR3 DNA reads TGTGCCAGCAGTTTTGTGGCTAGCGGGAGACGGGAGCAGTACTTC.

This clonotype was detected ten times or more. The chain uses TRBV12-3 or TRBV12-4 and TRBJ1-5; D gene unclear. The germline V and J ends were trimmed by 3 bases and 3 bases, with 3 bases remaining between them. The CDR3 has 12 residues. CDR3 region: CASSLPNQPQHF. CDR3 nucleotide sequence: TGTGCCAGCAGTTTGCCCAATCAGCCCCAGCATTTT.

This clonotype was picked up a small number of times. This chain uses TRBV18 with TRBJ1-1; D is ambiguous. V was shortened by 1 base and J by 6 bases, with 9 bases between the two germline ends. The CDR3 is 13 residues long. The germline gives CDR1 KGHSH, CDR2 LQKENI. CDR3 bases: TGTGCCAGCTCACCACTTCCGGGCGCTGAAGCTTTCTTT. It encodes CASSPLPGAEAFF.

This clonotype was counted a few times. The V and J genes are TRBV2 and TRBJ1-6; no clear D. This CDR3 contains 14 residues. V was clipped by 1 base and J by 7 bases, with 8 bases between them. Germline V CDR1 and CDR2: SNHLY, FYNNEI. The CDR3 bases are TGTGCCAGCAGTGAAGTTCACGGGAATTCACCCCTCCACTTT. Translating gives CASSEVHGNSPLHF. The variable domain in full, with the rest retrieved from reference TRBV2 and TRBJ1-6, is EPEVTQTPSHQVTQMGQEVILRCVPISNHLYFYWYRQILGQKVEFLVSFYNNEISEKSEIFDDQFSVERPDGSNFTLKIRSTKLEDSAMYFCASSEVHGNSPLHFGNGTRLTVT.

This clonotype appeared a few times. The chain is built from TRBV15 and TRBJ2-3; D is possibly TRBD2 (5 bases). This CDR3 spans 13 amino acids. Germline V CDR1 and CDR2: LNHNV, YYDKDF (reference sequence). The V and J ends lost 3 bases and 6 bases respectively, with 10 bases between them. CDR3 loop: CATSRLTGDTQYF. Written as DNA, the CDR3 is TGTGCCACCAGCAGGCTTACGGGGGATACGCAGTATTTT.

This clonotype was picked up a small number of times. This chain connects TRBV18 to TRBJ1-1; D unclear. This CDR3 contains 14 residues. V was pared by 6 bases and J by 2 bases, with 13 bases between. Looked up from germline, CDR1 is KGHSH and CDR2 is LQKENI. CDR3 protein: CASSPYGDNTEAFF. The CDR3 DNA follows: TGTGCCAGCTCGCCTTATGGGGATAACACTGAAGCTTTCTTT.

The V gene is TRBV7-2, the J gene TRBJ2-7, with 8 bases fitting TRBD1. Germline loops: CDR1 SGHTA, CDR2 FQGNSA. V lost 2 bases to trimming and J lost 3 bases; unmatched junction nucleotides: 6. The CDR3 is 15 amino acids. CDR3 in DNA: TGTGCCAGCAGCTTACAGGGGGCGCAGGTCTACGAGCAGTACTTC. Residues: CASSLQGAQVYEQYF.

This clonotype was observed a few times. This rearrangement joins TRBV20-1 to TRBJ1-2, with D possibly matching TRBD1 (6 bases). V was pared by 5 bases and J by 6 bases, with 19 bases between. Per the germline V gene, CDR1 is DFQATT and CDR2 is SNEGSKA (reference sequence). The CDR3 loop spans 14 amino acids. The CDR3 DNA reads TGCAGTGCTTTAAGACAGGCCGTGGGGAATGGCTACACCTTC. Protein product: CSALRQAVGNGYTF.

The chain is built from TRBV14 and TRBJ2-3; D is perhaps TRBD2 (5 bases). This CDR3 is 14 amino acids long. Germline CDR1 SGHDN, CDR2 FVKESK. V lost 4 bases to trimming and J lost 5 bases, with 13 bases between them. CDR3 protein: CASSRLSVGDTQYF. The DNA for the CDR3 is TGTGCCAGCAGCCGACTTAGCGTTGGAGATACGCAGTATTTT.

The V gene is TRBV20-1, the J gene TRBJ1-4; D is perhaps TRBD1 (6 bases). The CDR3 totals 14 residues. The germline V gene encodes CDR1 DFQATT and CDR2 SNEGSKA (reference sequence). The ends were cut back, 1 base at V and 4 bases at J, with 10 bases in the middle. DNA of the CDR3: TGCAGTGCTAGAGGACAGGCCTTTAATGAAAAACTGTTTTTT. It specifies CSARGQAFNEKLFF.